A single sample is the source of the 19 T cell receptor beta chains below, sequenced in a study of cytomegalovirus exposure and HLA in healthy donors. Primers: 60 Vbeta forward and 13 Jbeta reverse. The assay was immunoSEQ multiplex PCR, and TCRdb's table has in-frame clones only and misses some. This sample has 120,000 or so clones, with approximately 17% found just once. The material sequenced was PBMCs. The receptors originated from a female donor in good health and CMV-seropositive.

The V and J genes are TRBV5-6 and TRBJ1-3; 7 bases fit TRBD1. CDR1 and CDR2 from the germline V gene are SGHDT and YYEEEE. The V and J ends lost 3 bases and 0 bases, in that order; junction bases with no gene match: 3. This CDR3 is built from 15 residues. The CDR3 here is CASSWRDSSGNTIYF. CDR3 bases: TGTGCCAGCAGCTGGAGGGACAGCTCTGGAAACACCATATATTTT.

This clone was seen only a few times. The genes are TRBV4-1 and TRBJ2-3; 9 positions match TRBD2. This CDR3 has 20 amino acids. Per the germline V gene, CDR1 is MGHRA and CDR2 is YSYEKL. V lost 4 bases and J lost 3; bases outside the gene matches: 20. The CDR3 nucleotides read TGCGCCAGCAGCCCTCCCGTACAACTAGGTCTAGCGGGAAGGACAGATACGCAGTATTTT. It encodes CASSPPVQLGLAGRTDTQYF.

Only a few counts were recorded for this clone. V is TRBV4-2 and J is TRBJ2-7; D perhaps matches TRBD2 (6 bases). Trimming removed 0 bases from V and 5 bases from J, with 14 bases in between. Germline V gene data show CDR1 as LGHNA and CDR2 as YNFKEQ. This CDR3 spans 15 amino acids. CDR3 nucleotides: TGTGCCAGCAGCCAAGACGGAGGGACTTTTGACGAGCAGTACTTC. Its protein product is CASSQDGGTFDEQYF.

The gene calls are TRBV19 and TRBJ1-2, with 9 bases identical to TRBD1. This CDR3 has 13 amino acids. Germline loops: CDR1 LNHDA, CDR2 SQIVND (reference sequence). Germline trimming cut 3 bases from V and 9 bases from J; bases unmatched to any gene: 5. The CDR3 loop is CASSMVQGASYTF. In DNA form, the CDR3 reads TGTGCCAGTAGTATGGTACAGGGGGCGAGCTACACCTTC.

This clone has only a few counts. One junction end disagrees with the germline gene, perhaps due to a read error. The chain combines TRBV28 with TRBJ1-4; 9 positions agree with TRBD1. The CDR3 length is 18 residues. Per germline, CDR1 MDHEN and CDR2 SYDVKM. As DNA, the CDR3 is TGTGCCAGCAGTTCGGAGCCCAGACGGACAGGGGTTAATGAAGAACTGTTTTTT. As protein: CASSSEPRRTGVNEELFF.

The J gene is TRBJ2-7, the V gene TRBV30; 7 nucleotides line up with TRBD2. This CDR3 region has 14 residues. Looked up from germline, CDR1 is GTSNPN and CDR2 is SVGIG (reference sequence). The V and J ends lost 1 base and 3 bases, in that order; junction bases with no gene match: 6. CDR3 sequence (DNA): TGTGCCTGGAGTGGTAGGGGAGGGGTCTACGAGCAGTACTTC. Translated, it gives CAWSGRGGVYEQYF.

The chain combines TRBV25-1 with TRBJ2-1; TRBD1 is a possible D gene (6 bases). Trimming cost V 2 bases and J 3 bases, with 11 bases left between them. The CDR3 totals 15 residues. The germline gives CDR1 MGHDK, CDR2 SYGVNS. The CDR3 nucleotides read TGTGCCAGCAGTGAACAAGGACAGTTCTACAATGAGCAGTTCTTC. This encodes CASSEQGQFYNEQFF.

The CDR3 nucleotides read TGTGCCAGCAGCTTAGGCCGGAGCTTACGTGAAGCTTTCTTT. Protein sequence: CASSLGRSLREAFF. The chain links TRBV11-2 to TRBJ1-1, with D uncertain. CDR1 and CDR2 (germline): SGHAT, FQNNGV. V lost 1 base and J lost 7, with 13 bases in between. The CDR3 is made up of 14 amino acids.

The CDR3 loop reads CASSQIEYTGELFF. The CDR3 DNA reads as TGCGCCAGCAGCCAAATAGAATACACCGGGGAGCTGTTTTTT. V gene TRBV4-1 combines with J gene TRBJ2-2, with D unresolved. CDR3 length: 14 residues. The germline V gene encodes CDR1 MGHRA and CDR2 YSYEKL. Trimming removed 2 bases from V and 3 bases from J, with 7 bases in between.

This clone was detected only a few times. This chain joins TRBV5-1 and TRBJ2-2; no firm D call. Germline CDR1 SGHRS, CDR2 YFSETQ. The germline V and J ends were trimmed by 4 bases and 2 bases, with 9 bases remaining between them. The CDR3 is 14 residues long. The CDR3 here is CASSLDPNTGELFF. CDR3 sequence (DNA): TGCGCCAGCAGCCTGGATCCTAACACCGGGGAGCTGTTTTTT.

This chain connects TRBV7-8 to TRBJ2-1; 9 nucleotides line up with TRBD1. Losses at the gene ends were 6 bases for V and 6 bases for J; bases not matched to a gene: 12. Germline values: CDR1 SGHVS, CDR2 FQNEAQ. CDR3 length: 16 amino acids. The CDR3 DNA reads as TGTGCCAGCAGTCCCTACCCGGGACAGGGTATCAATGAGCAGTTCTTC. Translating it yields CASSPYPGQGINEQFF.

The chain has TRBV2 and TRBJ2-3; possibly TRBD2 for D (5 bases). Germline lookup yields CDR1 SNHLY and CDR2 FYNNEI. V was cut by 9 bases and J by 0 bases, with 16 bases left in between. The CDR3 runs 15 residues. The CDR3 DNA follows: TGTGCCAGTCAAACCAGCGGCTCTAGCACAGATACGCAGTATTTT. It translates to CASQTSGSSTDTQYF.

This clone was seen a few times. The V and J genes are TRBV15 and TRBJ2-5, with TRBD2 as a possible D gene (6 bases). Germline V CDR1 and CDR2: LNHNV, YYDKDF (reference sequence). This CDR3 has 13 amino acids. V shed 2 bases and J shed 4 bases, with 8 bases lying between them. The CDR3 bases are TGTGCCACCAGCAGATTGGGGGGAGAGACCCAGTACTTC. Translation gives CATSRLGGETQYF.

This clone was seen a single time. V and J are TRBV7-6 and TRBJ2-7, with 8 bases identical to TRBD2. Germline lookup yields CDR1 SGHVS and CDR2 FNYEAQ. The CDR3 totals 15 residues. Germline trimming cut 5 bases from V and 2 bases from J; bases unmatched to any gene: 8. CDR3 protein: CASSASSGFPYEQYF. The CDR3 coding sequence is TGTGCCAGCAGCGCCTCTAGCGGGTTTCCCTACGAGCAGTACTTC.

This clone was seen a handful of times. J is TRBJ2-7 and V is TRBV4-2; 8 bases map to TRBD1. With V trimmed by 3 bases and J by 7 bases, 11 bases remained unmatched. The CDR3 extends over 15 amino acids. Looked up from germline, CDR1 is LGHNA and CDR2 is YNFKEQ. The CDR3 loop reads CASSQEGTGGREQYF. CDR3 in DNA: TGTGCCAGCAGCCAGGAAGGGACAGGAGGTAGGGAGCAGTACTTC.

This sequence joins TRBV9 and TRBJ1-6; D perhaps matches TRBD1 (6 bases). CDR1 SGDLS and CDR2 YYNGEE come from the germline V gene. The CDR3 length is 16 residues. V lost 4 bases and J lost 4, with 15 bases in between. The CDR3 reads CASSSGEGGYNSPLHF. The CDR3 DNA sequence: TGTGCCAGCAGCTCAGGCGAGGGGGGGTATAATTCACCCCTCCACTTT.

This sequence joins TRBV30 and TRBJ2-5; 13 nucleotides agree with TRBD2. The CDR3 runs 18 residues. J lost 5 bases, V lost 5 bases, and 17 bases had no gene match. Germline assignment: CDR1 GTSNPN and CDR2 SVGIG (reference sequence). DNA for the CDR3: TGTGCCTGGCTCTCCCTCGGACTAGCGGGGGCGGGGGGCGAGACCCAGTACTTC. As protein: CAWLSLGLAGAGGETQYF.

The chain carries TRBV2 and TRBJ1-4; D uncertain. CDR3 length equals 14 residues. With 6 bases removed from V and 3 bases from J, the gap between germline ends came to 11 bases. Germline V lookup: CDR1 SNHLY, CDR2 FYNNEI. For the CDR3, the DNA is TGTGCCAGCAGCGGTCCCGGGGCTAATGAAAAACTGTTTTTT. Protein product: CASSGPGANEKLFF.

This clone was seen a few times. The chain combines TRBV6-4 with TRBJ2-2, with TRBD1 identical over 7 bases. The CDR3 has 16 residues. Trimming removed 10 bases from V and 6 bases from J; junction bases left unmatched: 17. Germline V CDR1 and CDR2: MRHNA, SNTAGT. CDR3 region: CATTYPGRQGSGELFF. CDR3 bases: TGTGCCACGACGTACCCCGGACGACAGGGATCCGGGGAGCTGTTTTTT.